This passage covers 13 T cell receptor beta chains from one sample sequenced in a study of shared clonotypes between healthy human individuals. Naive CD8 cells lacked CD45RO and underwent positive selection for CCR7, leaving out terminally differentiated effector memory CD45RA+ cells. Method: immunoSEQ multiplex PCR; TCRdb's copy keeps in-frame clones and lacks some. The data contain about 2.2 million clones, roughly 93% of them seen just once; the ten biggest clones take up under 2%. Specimen: naive CD8+ T cells from PBMCs. The source of these receptors is a young man in good health. Some clones in this sample may be carry-over from other donors' samples.

In regard to this clone: The same CDR3 is also encoded by other DNA sequences in this sample. V gene TRBV27 combines with J gene TRBJ2-7, with TRBD2 matching over 12 bases. The germline CDR1 and CDR2 sequences are MNHEY and SMNVEV (reference sequence). The junction had 5 bases not matched to a gene; V was cut back by 2 bases and J by 0 bases. The CDR3 sequence is 17 residues long. The chain's CDR3 is CASSLVLAGGSSYEQYF. Written as DNA, the CDR3 is TGTGCCAGCAGTTTAGTGCTAGCGGGAGGGAGCTCCTACGAGCAGTACTTC.

The chain uses TRBV28 and TRBJ2-1, with TRBD1 matching 7 bases. V lost 10 bases, J lost 3 bases, and 6 bases stayed unmatched. The CDR3 totals 13 residues. Germline values: CDR1 MDHEN, CDR2 SYDVKM. The CDR3 is CATGTESYNEQFF. The CDR3 nucleotides read TGTGCCACCGGGACAGAAAGCTACAATGAGCAGTTCTTC.

The chain couples TRBV6-1 to TRBJ1-5; D is perhaps TRBD1 (6 bases). CDR1 MNHNS and CDR2 SASEGT come from the germline V gene. The CDR3 spans 13 residues. Trimming stripped 5 bases from V and 4 bases from J, with 9 bases between. CDR3 bases: TGTGCCAGCAGTTTTACAGGGAATCAGCCCCAGCATTTT. This encodes CASSFTGNQPQHF.

V and J are TRBV7-6 and TRBJ2-5, with TRBD1 as a possible D gene (5 bases). The CDR3 has 14 amino acids. The V end lost 2 bases, the J end lost 6 bases, and 13 bases lay between the germline ends. CDR1 and CDR2 from the germline V gene are SGHVS and FNYEAQ. Here the CDR3 reads CASSLNRRAKTQYF. The CDR3 DNA follows: TGTGCCAGCAGCTTAAACCGCAGGGCAAAGACCCAGTACTTC.

The rearrangement joins TRBV5-4 to TRBJ2-3, with TRBD1 identical over 7 bases. Germline V gene sequence: CDR1 SGHNT, CDR2 YYREEE (reference sequence). The CDR3 length is 14 residues. V trimming: 2 bases; J trimming: 4 bases; junction bases outside the gene matches: 4. The CDR3 sequence is CASSFLTGSDTQYF. The CDR3 DNA reads as TGTGCCAGCAGCTTCCTGACAGGGTCAGATACGCAGTATTTT. Complete variable domain (other parts from reference TRBV5-4 and TRBJ2-3): ETGVTQSPTHLIKTRGQQVTLRCSSQSGHNTVSWYQQALGQGPQFIFQYYREEENGRGNFPPRFSGLQFPNYSSELNVNALELDDSALYLCASSFLTGSDTQYFGPGTRLTVL.

CDR3: CASSQDIPSGRSADTQYF. The CDR3 coding sequence is TGCGCCAGCAGCCAAGATATCCCTAGCGGGAGATCAGCAGATACGCAGTATTTT. The rearrangement links TRBV4-3 to TRBJ2-3; 10 nucleotides match TRBD2. The V and J ends lost 0 bases and 4 bases, in that order; junction bases with no gene match: 10. This CDR3 region has 18 residues. Per germline, CDR1 LGHNA and CDR2 YSLEER.

In DNA, the CDR3 is TGTGCCAGCAGTCCCTTCTTTTCCGGCAGCTCCTACAATGAGCAGTTCTTC. Protein product: CASSPFFSGSSYNEQFF. This rearrangement joins TRBV28 to TRBJ2-1, with D unresolved. Trimming took off 5 bases at V and 0 bases at J, with 17 bases between the two ends. This CDR3 spans 17 amino acids. From germline, CDR1 is MDHEN and CDR2 SYDVKM.

This clone was observed a few times. Written as DNA, the CDR3 is TGTGCCTGGAGTTTTGGGGGGTACACTGAAGCTTTCTTT. It yields the protein CAWSFGGYTEAFF. V usage is TRBV30 and J usage is TRBJ1-1, with D perhaps matching TRBD1 (5 bases). The CDR3 extends over 13 amino acids. Trimming pared 2 bases from V and 3 bases from J, leaving 10 bases between. The germline gives CDR1 GTSNPN, CDR2 SVGIG (reference sequence).

This chain connects TRBV27 to TRBJ1-5; TRBD1 matches at 7 bases. CDR1 is MNHEY and CDR2 is SMNVEV in the germline V gene (reference sequence). This CDR3 has 16 residues. With V trimmed by 6 bases and J by 0 bases, 8 bases remained unmatched. The CDR3 sequence is CASRDGTENSNQPQHF. CDR3 coding DNA: TGTGCCAGCAGAGACGGGACAGAAAATAGCAATCAGCCCCAGCATTTT.

The gene calls are TRBV30 and TRBJ2-2, with 8 bases lining up with TRBD2. The CDR3 runs 15 residues. Germline CDR1 reads GTSNPN; CDR2 reads SVGIG (reference sequence). V lost 5 bases and J lost 4; bases outside the gene matches: 9. The CDR3 nucleotides read TGTGCCTGGGGGACCGGGACTAGGTTCACCGGGGAGCTGTTTTTT. It encodes CAWGTGTRFTGELFF.

The chain couples TRBV6-1 to TRBJ1-5, with D hard to call. The germline V and J ends were trimmed by 5 bases and 3 bases, with 11 bases remaining between them. The CDR3 runs 14 residues. CDR1 is MNHNS and CDR2 is SASEGT in the germline V gene. The CDR3 DNA sequence: TGTGCCAGCAGTTCGTTGGCAGACAATCAGCCCCAGCATTTT. Encoded protein: CASSSLADNQPQHF.

The V and J genes are TRBV7-7 and TRBJ2-3; TRBD2 aligns across 12 bases. This CDR3 is built from 16 residues. Germline V gene lookup returns CDR1 SSHAT and CDR2 FNYEAQ (reference sequence). V gave up 4 bases and J gave up 1 base; unmatched junction bases: 3. The CDR3 loop reads CASSYRLAGGTDTQYF. For the CDR3, the DNA is TGTGCCAGCAGCTACCGACTAGCGGGGGGCACAGATACGCAGTATTTT.

This chain links TRBV6-5 with TRBJ2-2; D remains unclear. Germline V gene sequence: CDR1 MNHEY, CDR2 SVGAGI. This CDR3 has 14 amino acids. The V end lost 4 bases, the J end lost 3 bases, and 9 bases lay between the germline ends. CDR3 protein: CASSLSWDTGELFF. Here the CDR3 DNA reads TGTGCCAGCAGTTTAAGTTGGGACACCGGGGAGCTGTTTTTT.